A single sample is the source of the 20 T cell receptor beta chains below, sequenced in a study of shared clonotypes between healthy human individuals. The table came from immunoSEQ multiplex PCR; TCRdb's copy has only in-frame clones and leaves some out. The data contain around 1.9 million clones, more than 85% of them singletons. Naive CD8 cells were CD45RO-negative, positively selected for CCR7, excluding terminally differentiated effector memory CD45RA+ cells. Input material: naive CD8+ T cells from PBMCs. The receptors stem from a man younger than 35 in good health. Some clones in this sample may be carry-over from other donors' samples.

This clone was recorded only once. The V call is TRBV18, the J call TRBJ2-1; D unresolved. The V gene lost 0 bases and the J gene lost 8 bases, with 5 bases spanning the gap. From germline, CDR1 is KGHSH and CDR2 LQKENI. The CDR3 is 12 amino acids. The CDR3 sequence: CASSPPVYEQFF. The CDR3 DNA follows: TGTGCCAGCTCACCACCCGTTTATGAGCAGTTCTTC.

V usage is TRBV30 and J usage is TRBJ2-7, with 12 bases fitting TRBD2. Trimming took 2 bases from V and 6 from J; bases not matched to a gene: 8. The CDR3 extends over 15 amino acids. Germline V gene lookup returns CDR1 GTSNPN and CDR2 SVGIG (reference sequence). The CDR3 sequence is CAWSMMTSGSSEQYF. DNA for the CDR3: TGTGCCTGGAGTATGATGACTAGCGGGAGCAGCGAGCAGTACTTC.

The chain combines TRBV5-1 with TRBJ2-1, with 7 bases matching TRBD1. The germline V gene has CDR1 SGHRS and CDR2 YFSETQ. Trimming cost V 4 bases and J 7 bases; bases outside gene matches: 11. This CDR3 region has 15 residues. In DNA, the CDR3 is TGCGCCAGCAGCCCGGACAGGAAAAGCACTAATGAGCAGTTCTTC. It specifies CASSPDRKSTNEQFF. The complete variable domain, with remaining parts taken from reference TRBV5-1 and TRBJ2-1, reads KAGVTQTPRYLIKTRGQQVTLSCSPISGHRSVSWYQQTPGQGLQFLFEYFSETQRNKGNFPGRFSGRQFSNSRSEMNVSTLELGDSALYLCASSPDRKSTNEQFFGPGTRLTVL.

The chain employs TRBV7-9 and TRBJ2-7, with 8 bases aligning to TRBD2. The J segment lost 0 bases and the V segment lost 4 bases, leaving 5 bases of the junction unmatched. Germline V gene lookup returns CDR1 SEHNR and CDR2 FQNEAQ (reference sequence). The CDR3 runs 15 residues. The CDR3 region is CASSSLAASSYEQYF. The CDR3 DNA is TGTGCCAGCAGCTCACTAGCGGCGAGCTCCTACGAGCAGTACTTC.

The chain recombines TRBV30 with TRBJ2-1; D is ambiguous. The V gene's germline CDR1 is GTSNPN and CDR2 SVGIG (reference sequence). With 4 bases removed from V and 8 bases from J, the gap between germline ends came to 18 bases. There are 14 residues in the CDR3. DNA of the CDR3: TGTGCCTGGACTGTCGGCTACGCGGCCGATGAGCAGTTCTTC. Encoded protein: CAWTVGYAADEQFF.

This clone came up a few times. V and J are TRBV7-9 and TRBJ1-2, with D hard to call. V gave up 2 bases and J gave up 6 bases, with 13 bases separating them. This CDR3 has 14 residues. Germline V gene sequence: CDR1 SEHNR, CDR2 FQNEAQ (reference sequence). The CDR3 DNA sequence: TGTGCCAGCAGCTTATCTGGCCTGATGGATGGCTACACCTTC. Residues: CASSLSGLMDGYTF.

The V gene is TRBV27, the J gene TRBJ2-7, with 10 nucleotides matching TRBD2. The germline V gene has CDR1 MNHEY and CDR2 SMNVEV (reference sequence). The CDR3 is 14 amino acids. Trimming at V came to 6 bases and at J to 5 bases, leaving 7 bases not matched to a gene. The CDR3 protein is CASRPVAGGHEQYF. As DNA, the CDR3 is TGTGCCAGCAGGCCTGTAGCGGGAGGCCACGAGCAGTACTTC.

CDR3 DNA: TGTGCCTGGAGTGTACTAGGGGATTTTGAAAACATTCAGTACTTC. Its translation is CAWSVLGDFENIQYF. The chain has TRBV30 and TRBJ2-4; D tentatively reads TRBD1 or TRBD2 (5 bases each). Germline V CDR1 and CDR2: GTSNPN, SVGIG (reference sequence). V lost 0 bases to trimming and J lost 5 bases, with 14 bases between them. The CDR3 loop spans 15 amino acids.

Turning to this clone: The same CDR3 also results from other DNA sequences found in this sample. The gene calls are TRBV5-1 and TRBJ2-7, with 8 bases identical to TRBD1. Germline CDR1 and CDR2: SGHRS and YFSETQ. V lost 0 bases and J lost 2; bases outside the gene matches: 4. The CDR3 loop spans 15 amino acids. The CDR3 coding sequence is TGCGCCAGCAGCTTGGGGCGGACAGGGACCTACGAGCAGTACTTC. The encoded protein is CASSLGRTGTYEQYF.

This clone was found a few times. CDR3 DNA: TGTGCCTGGATACCTGACGGCCGATACACTGAAGCTTTCTTT. It encodes CAWIPDGRYTEAFF. This chain links TRBV30 with TRBJ1-1, with D hard to call. V was clipped by 4 bases and J by 3 bases, with 15 bases between them. There are 14 residues in the CDR3. Germline V gene lookup returns CDR1 GTSNPN and CDR2 SVGIG (reference sequence).

The CDR3 DNA is TGCGCCAGCAGCCCTATCCCCCCGAGGGCAGATACGCAGTATTTT. Amino acid sequence: CASSPIPPRADTQYF. The rearrangement uses TRBV4-1 and TRBJ2-3, with a possible D match to TRBD2 (5 bases). The CDR3 has 15 residues. Germline loops: CDR1 MGHRA, CDR2 YSYEKL. V lost 4 bases, J lost 4 bases, and 15 bases lay in between.

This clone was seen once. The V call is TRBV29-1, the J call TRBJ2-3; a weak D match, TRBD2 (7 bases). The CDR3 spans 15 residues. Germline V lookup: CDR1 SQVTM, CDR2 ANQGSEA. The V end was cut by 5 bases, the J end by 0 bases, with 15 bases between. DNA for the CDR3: TGCAGCGTTTTAGGGGGGGGGACTAGCACAGATACGCAGTATTTT. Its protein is CSVLGGGTSTDTQYF.

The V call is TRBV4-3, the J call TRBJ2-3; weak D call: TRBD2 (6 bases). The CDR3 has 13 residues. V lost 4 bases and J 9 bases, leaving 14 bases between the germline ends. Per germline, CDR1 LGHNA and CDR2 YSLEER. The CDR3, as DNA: TGCGCCAGCAGCCCCAACGGGGGAAGGACGCAGTATTTT. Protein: CASSPNGGRTQYF.

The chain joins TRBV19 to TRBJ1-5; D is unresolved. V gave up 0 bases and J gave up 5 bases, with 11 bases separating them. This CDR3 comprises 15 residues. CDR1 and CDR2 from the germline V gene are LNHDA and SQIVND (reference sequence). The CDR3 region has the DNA TGTGCCAGTAGTATAGATAGGTCAGGTTATCAGCCCCAGCATTTT. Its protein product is CASSIDRSGYQPQHF. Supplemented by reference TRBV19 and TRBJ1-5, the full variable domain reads DGGITQSPKYLFRKEGQNVTLSCEQNLNHDAMYWYRQDPGQGLRLIYYSQIVNDFQKGDIAEGYSVSREKKESFPLTVTSAQKNPTAFYLCASSIDRSGYQPQHFGDGTRLSIL.

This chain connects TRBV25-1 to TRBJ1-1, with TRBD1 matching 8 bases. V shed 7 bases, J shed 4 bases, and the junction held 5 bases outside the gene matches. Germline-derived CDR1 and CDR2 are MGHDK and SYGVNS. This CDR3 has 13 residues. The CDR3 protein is CASTVTGATEAFF. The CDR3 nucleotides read TGTGCCAGCACCGTGACAGGGGCCACTGAAGCTTTCTTT.

The CDR3 coding sequence is TGCGCCAGCAGCCAACAACAGGGGATTCTAGACACCATATATTTT. Amino acids: CASSQQQGILDTIYF. The rearrangement uses TRBV4-3 and TRBJ1-3, with 7 bases identical to TRBD1. V shed 2 bases and J 8 bases; nucleotides not matched to a gene: 9. Germline V lookup: CDR1 LGHNA, CDR2 YSLEER. This CDR3 region has 15 residues.

The CDR3 loop is CASSRGTPLNEQFF. In nucleotides, the CDR3 is TGTGCCAGCAGCCGCGGGACTCCTCTCAATGAGCAGTTCTTC. The gene calls are TRBV2 and TRBJ2-1, with a possible D match to TRBD2 (6 bases). The V gene lost 6 bases and the J gene lost 6 bases, with 15 bases spanning the gap. Germline V CDR1 and CDR2: SNHLY, FYNNEI. The CDR3 runs 14 residues.

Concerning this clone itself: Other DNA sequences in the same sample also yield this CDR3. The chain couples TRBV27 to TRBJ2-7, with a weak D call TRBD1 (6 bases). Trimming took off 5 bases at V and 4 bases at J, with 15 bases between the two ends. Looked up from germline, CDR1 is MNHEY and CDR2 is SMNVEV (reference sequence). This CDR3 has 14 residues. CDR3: CASSPRVGAYEQYF. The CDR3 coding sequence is TGTGCCAGCAGTCCCCGTGTGGGGGCGTACGAGCAGTACTTC.

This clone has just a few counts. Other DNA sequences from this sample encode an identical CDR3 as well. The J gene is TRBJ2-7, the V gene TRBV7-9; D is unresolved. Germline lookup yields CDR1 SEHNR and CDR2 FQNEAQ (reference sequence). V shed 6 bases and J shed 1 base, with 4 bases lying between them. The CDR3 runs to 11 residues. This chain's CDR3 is CASSLSYEQYF. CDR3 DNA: TGTGCCAGCAGTCTTTCCTACGAGCAGTACTTC.

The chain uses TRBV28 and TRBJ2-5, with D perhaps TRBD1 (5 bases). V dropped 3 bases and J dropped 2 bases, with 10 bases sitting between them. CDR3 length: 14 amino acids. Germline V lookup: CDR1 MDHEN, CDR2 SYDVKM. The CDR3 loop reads CASSLVQEQETQYF. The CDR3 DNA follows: TGTGCCAGCAGTTTGGTACAGGAACAAGAGACCCAGTACTTC.